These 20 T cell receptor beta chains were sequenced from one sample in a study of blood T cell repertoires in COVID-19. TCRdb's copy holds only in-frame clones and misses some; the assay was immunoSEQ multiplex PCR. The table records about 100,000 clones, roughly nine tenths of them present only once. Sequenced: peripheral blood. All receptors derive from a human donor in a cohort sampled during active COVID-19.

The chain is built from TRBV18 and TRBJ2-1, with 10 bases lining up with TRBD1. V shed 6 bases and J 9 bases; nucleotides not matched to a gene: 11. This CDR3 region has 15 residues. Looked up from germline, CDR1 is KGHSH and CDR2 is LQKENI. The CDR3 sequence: CASSLFGTGDSEQFF. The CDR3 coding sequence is TGTGCCAGCTCCCTGTTCGGGACAGGGGATAGTGAGCAGTTCTTC.

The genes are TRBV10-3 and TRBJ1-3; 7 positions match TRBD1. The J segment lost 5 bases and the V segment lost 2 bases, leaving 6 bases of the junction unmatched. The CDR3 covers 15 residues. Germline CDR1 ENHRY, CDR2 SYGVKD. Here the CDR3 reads CAISERAGGRNTIYF. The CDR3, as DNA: TGTGCCATCAGTGAGCGCGCAGGGGGAAGAAACACCATATATTTT.

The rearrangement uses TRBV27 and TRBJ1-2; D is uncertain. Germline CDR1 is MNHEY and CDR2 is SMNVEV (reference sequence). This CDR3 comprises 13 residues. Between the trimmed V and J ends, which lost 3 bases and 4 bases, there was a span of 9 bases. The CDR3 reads CASSFAGSYGYTF. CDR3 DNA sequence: TGTGCCAGCAGTTTCGCGGGGTCCTATGGCTACACCTTC.

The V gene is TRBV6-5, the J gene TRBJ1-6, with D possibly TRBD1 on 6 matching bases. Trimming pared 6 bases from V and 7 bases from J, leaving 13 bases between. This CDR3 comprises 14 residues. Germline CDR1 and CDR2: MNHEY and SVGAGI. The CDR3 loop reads CASRWTAANSPLHF. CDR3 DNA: TGTGCCAGCAGGTGGACAGCGGCCAATTCACCCCTCCACTTT.

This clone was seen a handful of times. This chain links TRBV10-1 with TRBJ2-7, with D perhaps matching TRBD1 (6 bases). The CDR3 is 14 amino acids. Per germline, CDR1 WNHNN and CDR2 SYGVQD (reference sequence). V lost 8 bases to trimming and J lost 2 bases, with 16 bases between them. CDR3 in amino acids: CASFHPDSTYEQYF. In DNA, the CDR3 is TGCGCCAGCTTCCACCCGGACAGTACCTACGAGCAGTACTTC.

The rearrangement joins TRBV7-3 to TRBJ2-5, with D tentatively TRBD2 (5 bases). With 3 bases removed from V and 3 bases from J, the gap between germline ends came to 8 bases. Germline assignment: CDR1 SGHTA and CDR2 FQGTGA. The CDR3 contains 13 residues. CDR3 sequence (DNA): TGTGCCAGCAGCTTGTGGGAGAAAGAGACCCAGTACTTC. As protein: CASSLWEKETQYF.

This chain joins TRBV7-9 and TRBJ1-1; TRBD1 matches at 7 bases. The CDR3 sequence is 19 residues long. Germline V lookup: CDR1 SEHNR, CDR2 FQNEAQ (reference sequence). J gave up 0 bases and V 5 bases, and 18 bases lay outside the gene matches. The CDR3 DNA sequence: TGTGCCAGCAGCGCCCACCAGACAGGGAGAGTGGGTTTGAACACTGAAGCTTTCTTT. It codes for CASSAHQTGRVGLNTEAFF.

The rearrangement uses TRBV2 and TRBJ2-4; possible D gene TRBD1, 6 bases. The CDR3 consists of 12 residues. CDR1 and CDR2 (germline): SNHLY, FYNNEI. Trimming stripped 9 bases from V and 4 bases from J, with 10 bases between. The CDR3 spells CASTGWKNIQYF. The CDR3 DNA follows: TGTGCCAGTACAGGGTGGAAAAACATTCAGTACTTC.

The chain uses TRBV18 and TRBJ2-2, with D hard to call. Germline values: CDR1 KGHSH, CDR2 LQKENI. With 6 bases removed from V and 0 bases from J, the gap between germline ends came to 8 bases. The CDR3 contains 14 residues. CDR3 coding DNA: TGTGCCAGCTCCCCGACAACGAACACCGGGGAGCTGTTTTTT. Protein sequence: CASSPTTNTGELFF.

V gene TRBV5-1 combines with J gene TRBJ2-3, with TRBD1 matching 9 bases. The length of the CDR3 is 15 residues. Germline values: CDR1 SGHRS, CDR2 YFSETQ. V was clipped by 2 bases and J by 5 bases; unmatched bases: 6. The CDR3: CASSLKDRGRDTQYF. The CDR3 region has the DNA TGCGCCAGCAGCTTAAAGGACAGGGGCCGAGATACGCAGTATTTT.

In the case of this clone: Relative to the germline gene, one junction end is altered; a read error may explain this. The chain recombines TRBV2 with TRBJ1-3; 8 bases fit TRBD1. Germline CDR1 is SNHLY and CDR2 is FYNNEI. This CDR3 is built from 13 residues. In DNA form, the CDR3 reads TGTGTCAGCAGCAGGGGGCCTGGAAACACCATATATTTT. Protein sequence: CVSSRGPGNTIYF.

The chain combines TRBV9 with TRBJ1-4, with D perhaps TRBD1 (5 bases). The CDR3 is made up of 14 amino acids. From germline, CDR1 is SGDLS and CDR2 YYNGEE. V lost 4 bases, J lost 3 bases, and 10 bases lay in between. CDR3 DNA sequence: TGTGCCAGCAGCCCCGGGGGACCTAATGAAAAACTGTTTTTT. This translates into CASSPGGPNEKLFF. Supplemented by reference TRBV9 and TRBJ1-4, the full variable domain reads DSGVTQTPKHLITATGQRVTLRCSPRSGDLSVYWYQQSLDQGLQFLIQYYNGEERAKGNILERFSAQQFPDLHSELNLSSLELGDSALYFCASSPGGPNEKLFFGSGTQLSVL.

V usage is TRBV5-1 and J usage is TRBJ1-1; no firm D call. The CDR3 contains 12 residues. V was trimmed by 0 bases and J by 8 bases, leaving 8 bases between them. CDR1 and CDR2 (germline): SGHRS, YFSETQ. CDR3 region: CASSLGSAEAFF. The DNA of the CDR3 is TGCGCCAGCAGCTTGGGGAGCGCCGAAGCTTTCTTT.

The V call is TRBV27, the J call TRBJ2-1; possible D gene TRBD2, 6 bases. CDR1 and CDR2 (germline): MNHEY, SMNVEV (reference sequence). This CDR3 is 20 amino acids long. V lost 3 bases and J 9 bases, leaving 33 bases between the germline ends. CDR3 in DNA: TGTGCCAGCAGTTTCCGCATTGGAAGGTCAGGAGGGGACCTTCAGGGTGAGCAGTTCTTC. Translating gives CASSFRIGRSGGDLQGEQFF.

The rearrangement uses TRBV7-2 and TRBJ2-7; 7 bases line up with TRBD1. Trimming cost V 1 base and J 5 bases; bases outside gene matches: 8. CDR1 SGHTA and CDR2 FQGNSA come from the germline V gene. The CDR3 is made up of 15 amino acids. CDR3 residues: CASSLVPATGNEQYF. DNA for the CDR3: TGTGCCAGCAGCTTAGTGCCCGCGACAGGGAACGAGCAGTACTTC.

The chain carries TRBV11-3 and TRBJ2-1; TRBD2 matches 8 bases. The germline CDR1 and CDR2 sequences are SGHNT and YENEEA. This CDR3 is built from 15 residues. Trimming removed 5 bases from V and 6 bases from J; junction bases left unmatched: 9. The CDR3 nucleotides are TGTGCCAGCAGCACCGCGGGGGGTGTGGGCAATGAGCAGTTCTTC. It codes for CASSTAGGVGNEQFF.

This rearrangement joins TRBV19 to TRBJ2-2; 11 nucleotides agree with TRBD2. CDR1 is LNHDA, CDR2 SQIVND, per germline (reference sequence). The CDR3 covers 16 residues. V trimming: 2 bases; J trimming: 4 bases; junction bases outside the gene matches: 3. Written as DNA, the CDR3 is TGTGCCAGTAGTATATTAGCGGGAGGGGTCACCGGGGAGCTGTTTTTT. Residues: CASSILAGGVTGELFF.

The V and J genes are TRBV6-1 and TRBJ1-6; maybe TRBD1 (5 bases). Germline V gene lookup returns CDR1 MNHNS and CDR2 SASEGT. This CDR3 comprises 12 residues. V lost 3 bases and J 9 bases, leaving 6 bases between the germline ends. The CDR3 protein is CASSDQGSPLHF. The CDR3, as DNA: TGTGCCAGCAGTGATCAGGGTTCACCCCTCCACTTT.

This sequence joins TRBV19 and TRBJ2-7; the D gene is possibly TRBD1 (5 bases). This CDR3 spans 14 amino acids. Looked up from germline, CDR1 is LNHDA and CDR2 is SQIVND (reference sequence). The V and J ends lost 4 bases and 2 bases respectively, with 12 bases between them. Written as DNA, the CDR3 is TGTGCCAGTAGTAGGCAGGGATTGGCCTACGAGCAGTACTTC. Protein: CASSRQGLAYEQYF.

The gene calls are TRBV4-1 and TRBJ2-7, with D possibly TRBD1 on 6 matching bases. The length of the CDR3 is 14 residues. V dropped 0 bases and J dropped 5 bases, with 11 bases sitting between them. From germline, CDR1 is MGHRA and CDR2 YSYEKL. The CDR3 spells CASSQETGPHEQYF. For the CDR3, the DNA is TGCGCCAGCAGCCAAGAAACAGGGCCCCACGAGCAGTACTTC.